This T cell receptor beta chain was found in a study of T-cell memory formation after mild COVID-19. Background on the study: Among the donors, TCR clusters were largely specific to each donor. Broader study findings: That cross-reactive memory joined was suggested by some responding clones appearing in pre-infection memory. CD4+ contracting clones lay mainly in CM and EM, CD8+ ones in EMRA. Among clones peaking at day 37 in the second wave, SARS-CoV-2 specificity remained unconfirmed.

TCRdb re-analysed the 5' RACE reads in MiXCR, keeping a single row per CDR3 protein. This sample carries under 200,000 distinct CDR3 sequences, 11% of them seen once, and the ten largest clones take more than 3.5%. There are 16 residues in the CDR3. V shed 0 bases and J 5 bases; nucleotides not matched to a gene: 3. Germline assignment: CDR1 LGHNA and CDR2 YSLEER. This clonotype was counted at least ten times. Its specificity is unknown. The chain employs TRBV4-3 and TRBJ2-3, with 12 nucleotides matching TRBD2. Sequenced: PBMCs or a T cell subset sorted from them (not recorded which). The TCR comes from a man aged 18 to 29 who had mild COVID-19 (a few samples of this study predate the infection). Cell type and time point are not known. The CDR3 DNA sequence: TGCGCCAGCAGCCAAGAACTAGCGGGGGGAGGAGATACGCAGTATTTT. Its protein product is CASSQELAGGGDTQYF.